A selection of T cell receptor beta chains follows, all from one sample in a study of blood T cells in healthy people across ages. From the 5' RACE reads, TCRdb called clonotypes with MiXCR, one entry per CDR3 protein. Of around 990,000 distinct CDR3 sequences listed, under 30% are singletons. A further study also used this sample, focusing on T cells of mothers and their children.

The sample taken for sequencing was blood. The receptors were sampled from a girl aged 2-10 years in good health. Each CDR3 is given with its conserved first and last residue. D genes are given only for firm matches.

V: TRBV7-2; D: TRBD2; J: TRBJ2-5; CDR3: CASSLNGLAGGETQYF
V: TRBV4-3; D: TRBD1; J: TRBJ2-5; CDR3: CASSQDGDSSQETQYF
V: TRBV7-9; D: -; J: TRBJ2-7; CDR3: CASGNEQYF
V: TRBV29-1; D: TRBD1; J: TRBJ2-7; CDR3: CSVTSGQGAFYEQYF
V: TRBV25-1; D: -; J: TRBJ1-1; CDR3: CASSEYSSASQVTEAFF
V: TRBV5-1; D: -; J: TRBJ2-1; CDR3: CASSLDRFDGEQFF
V: TRBV29-1; D: -; J: TRBJ2-7; CDR3: CSVPVGESSYEQYF
V: TRBV6-2/TRBV6-3; D: -; J: TRBJ2-1; CDR3: CASTPSRRTNNEQFF
V: TRBV28; D: -; J: TRBJ2-1; CDR3: CASRIGRSSYNEQFF
V: TRBV28; D: TRBD2; J: TRBJ2-1; CDR3: CASSLLVAGGENEQFF
V: TRBV20-1; D: -; J: TRBJ2-3; CDR3: CSARDTFTDTQYF
V: TRBV27; D: -; J: TRBJ1-2; CDR3: CASSPTIYYGYTF
V: TRBV7-3; D: -; J: TRBJ1-1; CDR3: CASSLGYGTTAFF
V: TRBV13; D: -; J: TRBJ1-1; CDR3: CASTPSVAVTEAFF
V: TRBV4-3; D: TRBD2; J: TRBJ2-3; CDR3: CASSRLAGEGDTQYF
V: TRBV25-1; D: TRBD1; J: TRBJ2-1; CDR3: CASSDLLGQGASYNEQFF
V: TRBV6-2/TRBV6-3; D: TRBD2; J: TRBJ2-1; CDR3: CASSYRRLVSGGESSYNEQFF
V: TRBV7-3; D: TRBD2; J: TRBJ2-3; CDR3: CASSLTSGAADTQYF
V: TRBV2; D: TRBD2; J: TRBJ2-1; CDR3: CASSWVAGEDNEQFF
V: TRBV27; D: TRBD2; J: TRBJ2-1; CDR3: CASSSSGTSGSKRDEQFF
V: TRBV25-1; D: -; J: TRBJ2-7; CDR3: CASSRSDLEQYF
V: TRBV12-3/TRBV12-4; D: -; J: TRBJ2-4; CDR3: CAGTDDAVTNIQYF
V: TRBV27; D: TRBD2; J: TRBJ2-1; CDR3: CASSLRAGAYNEQFF
V: TRBV20-1; D: -; J: TRBJ2-2; CDR3: CSGSDPNTGELFF
V: TRBV25-1; D: -; J: TRBJ1-1; CDR3: CASSEIGGGNTEAFF
V: TRBV15; D: -; J: TRBJ1-1; CDR3: CATSLEGKLNTEAFF
V: TRBV10-3; D: TRBD2; J: TRBJ2-7; CDR3: CAISERLAGPSQYF
V: TRBV28; D: -; J: TRBJ1-4; CDR3: CASSSPEGGGEKLFF
V: TRBV29-1; D: -; J: TRBJ2-3; CDR3: CSAGTRTTDTQYF
V: TRBV12-3/TRBV12-4; D: TRBD2; J: TRBJ2-5; CDR3: CASRLSPGRERETQYF
V: TRBV12-3/TRBV12-4; D: TRBD1; J: TRBJ1-2; CDR3: CASIGGTGDFYGYTF
V: TRBV4-2; D: TRBD1; J: TRBJ1-2; CDR3: CASSQGQGGGYTF
V: TRBV5-1; D: -; J: TRBJ2-1; CDR3: CASRPFPKASYNEQFF
V: TRBV11-2; D: TRBD1; J: TRBJ1-2; CDR3: CASSQTGQGYGYTF
V: TRBV12-3/TRBV12-4; D: TRBD2; J: TRBJ2-7; CDR3: CASKLAGPSYEQYF
V: TRBV18; D: TRBD2; J: TRBJ2-2; CDR3: CASSPPTSGGNTGELFF
V: TRBV20-1; D: -; J: TRBJ1-1; CDR3: CSARWGLGEAFF
V: TRBV5-6; D: -; J: TRBJ2-2; CDR3: CASSNIPGAGELFF
V: TRBV29-1; D: TRBD1; J: -; CDR3: CSVGGQPYEQYF
V: TRBV6-1; D: -; J: TRBJ1-2; CDR3: CASRMGRGAGYTF
V: TRBV4-3; D: -; J: TRBJ1-1; CDR3: CASSQDAGKGTEAFF
V: TRBV20-1; D: -; J: TRBJ2-2; CDR3: CSARRNGRNTGELFF
V: TRBV28; D: TRBD2; J: TRBJ2-1; CDR3: CASSRLLGLDYNEQFF
V: TRBV12-3/TRBV12-4; D: -; J: TRBJ2-3; CDR3: CASRKGGAADTQYF
V: TRBV29-1; D: -; J: TRBJ2-5; CDR3: CSVEEAGDHQETQYF
V: TRBV12-3/TRBV12-4; D: TRBD2; J: TRBJ2-1; CDR3: CASSPGTSLNNEQFF
V: TRBV6-1; D: -; J: -; CDR3: CASDGLYNEQFF
V: TRBV27; D: TRBD2; J: TRBJ2-7; CDR3: CASTPRGGAYEQYF
V: TRBV6-5; D: TRBD1; J: TRBJ2-7; CDR3: CASSWASGTGLFYEQYF
V: TRBV7-2; D: -; J: TRBJ1-2; CDR3: CASSSIYTGDGYTF
V: TRBV6-2/TRBV6-3; D: TRBD2; J: TRBJ2-5; CDR3: CASRDGTSGGETQYF